In this sample, the clone carrying this TCR beta chain turned up many times. These data are taken from a study of HIV-infected patients and healthy controls. No cell fractionation was done, so the repertoire covers all unsorted peripheral blood T cells. Reverse transcription used about 510 ng RNA and constant-region primers for alpha and beta. Separate chain-specific third strand synthesis with multiplexing indices produced the alpha and beta libraries. TCRdb recomputed calls from the 5' RACE reads with MiXCR, one row per CDR3 protein. The data show under 20,000 distinct CDR3 sequences, over 7% seen once. Germline loops: CDR1 LNHDA, CDR2 SQIVND (reference sequence). Trimming cost V 3 bases and J 5 bases, with 14 bases left between them. This CDR3 has 15 residues.

Material for sequencing was blood. The rearrangement joins TRBV19 to TRBJ2-1; D possibly uses TRBD1 or TRBD2 (5 bases each). The origin of this receptor is an adult in good health. The CDR3 bases are TGTGCCAGTAGTATGCAGACGAGGGGTAACAATGAGCAGTTCTTC. This encodes CASSMQTRGNNEQFF.